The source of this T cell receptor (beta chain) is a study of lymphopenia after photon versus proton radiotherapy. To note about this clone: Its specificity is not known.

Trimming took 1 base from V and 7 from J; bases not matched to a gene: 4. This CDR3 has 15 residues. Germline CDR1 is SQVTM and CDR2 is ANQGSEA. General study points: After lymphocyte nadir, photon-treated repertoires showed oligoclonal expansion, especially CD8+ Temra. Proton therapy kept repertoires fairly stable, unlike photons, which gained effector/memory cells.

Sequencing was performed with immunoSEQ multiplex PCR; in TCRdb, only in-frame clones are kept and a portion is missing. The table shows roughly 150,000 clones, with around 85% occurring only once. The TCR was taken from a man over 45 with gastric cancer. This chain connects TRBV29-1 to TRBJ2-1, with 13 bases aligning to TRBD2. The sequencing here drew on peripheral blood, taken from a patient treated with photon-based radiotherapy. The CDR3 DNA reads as TGCAGCGTTGAAGTACTAGCGGGAGGGCCAAATGAGCAGTTCTTC. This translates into CSVEVLAGGPNEQFF.